These 19 T cell receptor beta chains originate from one sample sequenced in a study of molecular identifiers for immune sequencing clone quantification. TCRdb redid the calling of the PCR reads with MiXCR, one entry per CDR3 protein. The table includes some 70,000 distinct CDR3 sequences, 18% detected once. What was sequenced was naive CD8+ T cells from blood, with Jurkat cell RNA spiked in. Specified subset: FACS-sorted CD8+CD4-CCR7+CD45RA+ naive T cells. The receptors stem from a human donor in good health. Some libraries in this study had Jurkat cell RNA spiked in.

This clonotype was recorded many times. The chain uses TRBV6-6 and TRBJ1-2; no clear D. V was cut by 1 base and J by 6 bases, with 9 bases left in between. CDR1 and CDR2 (germline): MNHNY, SVGAGI (reference sequence). This CDR3 spans 13 amino acids. The CDR3 bases are TGTGCCAGCAGTTACTATAAGAGGGATGGCTACACCTTC. Its translation: CASSYYKRDGYTF.

The chain recombines TRBV12-5 with TRBJ2-2; no clear D. Trimming cost V 2 bases and J 1 base, with 8 bases left between them. The length of the CDR3 is 15 residues. Germline V CDR1 and CDR2: LGHNT, FRNRAP. The chain's CDR3 is CASGLTSQNTGELFF. Here the CDR3 DNA reads TGTGCTAGTGGTTTGACCAGCCAGAACACCGGGGAGCTGTTTTTT.

The table lists this clonotype with many counts. The chain couples TRBV29-1 to TRBJ2-7; TRBD2 matches at 8 bases. The ends lost 0 bases at V and 4 bases at J; junction bases unmatched: 5. The CDR3 sequence is 14 residues long. Germline V lookup: CDR1 SQVTM, CDR2 ANQGSEA. The CDR3 coding sequence is TGCAGCGTTGAAGATAGGACTAGCACTTACGAGCAGTACTTC. Amino acid sequence: CSVEDRTSTYEQYF.

This clonotype was seen at least ten times. V usage is TRBV7-3 and J usage is TRBJ1-2, with 11 bases aligning to TRBD1. CDR3 size: 16 residues. Germline V CDR1 and CDR2: SGHTA, FQGTGA. V dropped 5 bases and J dropped 7; count of bases not matched to a gene: 12. The CDR3 here is CASSPVGSDRGLGYTF. CDR3 nucleotides: TGTGCCAGCAGCCCCGTTGGGTCGGACAGGGGGCTTGGCTACACCTTC.

This clonotype was recorded at least ten times. CDR3: CASSPYRVNEQFF. In DNA form, the CDR3 reads TGTGCCAGCAGTCCGTACAGGGTCAATGAGCAGTTCTTC. This chain links TRBV28 with TRBJ2-1, with D possibly matching TRBD1 (6 bases). V was cut by 5 bases and J by 6 bases, with 11 bases left in between. The CDR3 extends over 13 amino acids. The germline CDR1 and CDR2 sequences are MDHEN and SYDVKM.

This clonotype was detected many times. The chain has TRBV27 and TRBJ2-1; TRBD1 matches at 9 bases. Germline trimming cut 7 bases from V and 7 bases from J; bases unmatched to any gene: 8. This CDR3 region has 14 residues. Looked up from germline, CDR1 is MNHEY and CDR2 is SMNVEV (reference sequence). The CDR3 protein is CASTYRGRVNEQFF. The CDR3 DNA reads TGTGCCAGCACTTACAGGGGGCGTGTTAATGAGCAGTTCTTC.

This clonotype occurred many times. V and J are TRBV7-2 and TRBJ2-7, with TRBD1 matching over 7 bases. The CDR3 contains 15 residues. Per germline, CDR1 SGHTA and CDR2 FQGNSA. V shed 5 bases and J 2 bases; nucleotides not matched to a gene: 9. The CDR3, as DNA: TGTGCCAGCAGCCCAAGGACAGGTAGGACCTACGAGCAGTACTTC. Encoded protein: CASSPRTGRTYEQYF.

As to this clonotype: Given a much more abundant clone one base away, this may be a read error. Without the conserved terminal phenylalanine or tryptophan, this CDR3 likely stems from a read error. The chain uses TRBV27 and TRBJ1-4; weak D call: TRBD1 (5 bases). Per the germline V gene, CDR1 is MNHEY and CDR2 is SMNVEV (reference sequence). This CDR3 has 14 amino acids. Between the trimmed V and J ends, which lost 4 bases and 8 bases, there was a span of 14 bases. CDR3 sequence reads: CASSSPTVKEKLFL. The CDR3 DNA sequence: TGTGCCAGCAGTTCCCCGACAGTTAAAGAAAAACTGTTTCTT.

Many counts were recorded for this clonotype. The V and J genes are TRBV4-2 and TRBJ1-1; 7 bases agree with TRBD1. The CDR3 loop spans 14 amino acids. The ends lost 0 bases at V and 8 bases at J; junction bases unmatched: 6. CDR1 is LGHNA and CDR2 is YNFKEQ in the germline V gene. CDR3: CASSQELGQTEAFF. CDR3 nucleotide sequence: TGTGCCAGCAGCCAAGAACTGGGACAGACAGAAGCTTTCTTT.

This clonotype was counted at least ten times. The rearrangement joins TRBV25-1 to TRBJ2-3; 8 bases are shared with TRBD2. V lost 1 base to trimming and J lost 6 bases; unmatched junction nucleotides: 12. Germline CDR1 reads MGHDK; CDR2 reads SYGVNS. This CDR3 has 17 residues. Written as DNA, the CDR3 is TGTGCCAGCAGTGAATTTGCCGGACTAGCTCCCGAGGATACGCAGTATTTT. As protein: CASSEFAGLAPEDTQYF.

This clonotype has a count of ten or more. This sequence joins TRBV7-9 and TRBJ1-5, with no clear D. The CDR3 consists of 12 residues. The ends were cut back, 3 bases at V and 6 bases at J, with 6 bases in the middle. Germline loops: CDR1 SEHNR, CDR2 FQNEAQ (reference sequence). The CDR3 protein is CASSFTGQPQHF. DNA for the CDR3: TGTGCCAGCAGCTTCACTGGTCAGCCCCAGCATTTT.

Comments on this clonotype: A much more abundant neighbour one base away suggests this may be a read error. The chain is built from TRBV11-3 and TRBJ2-5; 9 nucleotides match TRBD1. Germline CDR1 reads SGHNT; CDR2 reads YENEEA. The CDR3 has 14 residues. In nucleotides, the CDR3 is TGTGTCAGCAGCCCCAGGACAGGGGAAGAGACCCAGTACTTC. As protein: CVSSPRTGEETQYF.

At least ten counts were recorded for this clonotype. The chain employs TRBV30 and TRBJ2-7, with 11 positions matching TRBD1. CDR1 and CDR2 from the germline V gene are GTSNPN and SVGIG (reference sequence). This CDR3 spans 14 amino acids. The trim removed 5 bases at V and 4 bases at J, leaving 7 bases unmatched. The CDR3 loop is CAWASGTGGYEQYF. The CDR3 nucleotides read TGTGCCTGGGCGTCCGGGACAGGGGGATACGAGCAGTACTTC.

Ten or more counts support this clonotype. V usage is TRBV20-1 and J usage is TRBJ2-7; D perhaps matches TRBD1 (7 bases). Germline CDR1 and CDR2: DFQATT and SNEGSKA (reference sequence). The CDR3 spans 13 residues. The ends were cut back, 6 bases at V and 4 bases at J, with 16 bases in the middle. The CDR3 is CSAGGRGNYEQYF. The DNA for the CDR3 is TGCAGTGCCGGGGGCAGGGGGAATTACGAGCAGTACTTC.

There are many counts of this clonotype. The gene calls are TRBV7-2 and TRBJ2-3; TRBD2 might be the D (6 bases). The V and J ends lost 2 bases and 2 bases respectively, with 14 bases between them. Germline V lookup: CDR1 SGHTA, CDR2 FQGNSA. The CDR3 spans 16 residues. The CDR3 sequence is CASSLYRRESTDTQYF. CDR3 nucleotide sequence: TGTGCCAGCAGCTTATATCGACGGGAGTCCACAGATACGCAGTATTTT.

This clonotype was counted at least ten times. This chain links TRBV6-6 with TRBJ2-7; the match to TRBD1 covers 7 bases. Germline V gives CDR1 MNHNY, CDR2 SVGAGI (reference sequence). Trimming removed 5 bases from V and 12 bases from J; junction bases left unmatched: 16. CDR3 length equals 14 residues. The CDR3 coding sequence is TGTGCCAGCAGTACCTCGGGACAGTTATTTCCCGGGTACTTC. Protein sequence: CASSTSGQLFPGYF.

This clonotype was observed at least ten times. The chain employs TRBV7-2 and TRBJ2-7; 15 nucleotides line up with TRBD2. Germline CDR1 is SGHTA and CDR2 is FQGNSA. This CDR3 comprises 16 residues. After removal of 5 bases from V and 4 bases from J, the junction contained 6 bases not matched to a gene. CDR3 in DNA: TGTGCCAGCAGCAAAGGACTAGCGGGAGGGTGGTACGAGCAGTACTTC. It is translated as CASSKGLAGGWYEQYF.

This clonotype was seen repeatedly, ten times or more. CDR3 residues: CASSPGTGGLVGTDTQYF. DNA of the CDR3: TGTGCCAGCAGCCCCGGGACAGGGGGCCTTGTCGGCACAGATACGCAGTATTTT. This chain links TRBV11-2 with TRBJ2-3, with 12 bases matching TRBD1. This CDR3 has 18 amino acids. V was clipped by 5 bases and J by 1 base; unmatched bases: 10. CDR1 is SGHAT and CDR2 is FQNNGV in the germline V gene.

This clonotype was seen ten or more times. This sequence joins TRBV29-1 and TRBJ2-1; weak D call: TRBD1 (5 bases). Deletions cut 3 bases from V and 4 bases from J, with 10 bases between. Per the germline V gene, CDR1 is SQVTM and CDR2 is ANQGSEA. The CDR3 loop spans 13 amino acids. CDR3 DNA sequence: TGCAGCGTTGAGCAGGGCACTTACAATGAGCAGTTCTTC. This gives the protein CSVEQGTYNEQFF.